The clone carrying this T cell receptor (beta chain) occurred a few times. Its antigen is not known. The germline gives CDR1 LGHNA, CDR2 YNFKEQ. The CDR3 totals 17 residues. It was by quantitative 5'-RACE with molecular barcodes that TCR beta libraries were made. TCRdb used MiXCR to reprocess the 5' RACE reads, holding one entry per CDR3 protein. The sample has about 360,000 distinct CDR3 sequences; approximately 22% are singletons. The entry originates in a study of CD8 T cells in ankylosing spondylitis. Overall study results and limits: Several highly homologous variants made up a TCR beta motif, and this motif appeared characteristic of ankylosing spondylitis blood. Reactive arthritis synovial fluid and blood previously showed some of these motif variants.

The specimen sequenced was blood, either unsorted or a sorted T cell fraction (not recorded which). This TCR was recovered from a male donor with ankylosing spondylitis or in good health (not recorded which). The chain joins TRBV4-2 to TRBJ1-6; D gene unclear. DNA of the CDR3: TGTGCAACCACCCGGAGTGCGTCAAGTGGGGTGGATTCACCCCTCCACTTT. Encoded protein: CATTRSASSGVDSPLHF.